The rows below give T cell receptor beta chains drawn from one sample of a study of T-cell reconstitution after alpha-beta-depleted transplantation in children. TCRdb re-analysed the PCR reads in MiXCR, keeping a single row per CDR3 protein. The sample has a few hundred thousand distinct CDR3 sequences, over 8% seen once; the top ten hold about 9.5%. This sample comprised PBMCs from the stem cell graft donor, obtained from the stem cell graft. These receptors were collected from a human donor who donated a stem cell graft to a child with SCID. CDR3s include the opening cysteine and the closing phenylalanine or tryptophan. D genes are given only for firm matches. Size values are once, few and many counts, or a class for expanded clones, and some rows have none.

j_gene: TRBJ2-3
d_gene: NA
v_gene: TRBV18
abundance: NA
CDR3aa: CASSHDTQYF
CDR3nt: TGTGCCAGCTCACACGATACGCAGTATTTT

j_gene: TRBJ2-3
d_gene: TRBD2
v_gene: TRBV7-9
abundance: few
CDR3aa: CASSFSGGPTDTQYF
CDR3nt: TGTGCCAGCAGCTTTAGCGGGGGGCCCACAGATACGCAGTATTTT

j_gene: TRBJ2-2
d_gene: NA
v_gene: TRBV18
abundance: many
CDR3aa: CASSRRQNTGELFF
CDR3nt: TGTGCCAGCTCACGACGACAGAACACCGGGGAGCTGTTTTTT

j_gene: TRBJ2-7
d_gene: NA
v_gene: TRBV2
abundance: few
CDR3aa: CASSESAQGYSYEQYF
CDR3nt: TGTGCCAGCAGTGAATCAGCGCAGGGTTACTCCTACGAGCAGTACTTC

j_gene: TRBJ1-5
d_gene: NA
v_gene: TRBV20-1
abundance: NA
CDR3aa: CSASWGLNQPQHF
CDR3nt: TGCAGTGCTAGTTGGGGTTTGAATCAGCCCCAGCATTTT

j_gene: TRBJ2-5
d_gene: NA
v_gene: TRBV20-1
abundance: NA
CDR3aa: CSARPPPGTQYF
CDR3nt: TGCAGTGCTCGACCTCCTCCAGGGACCCAGTACTTC

j_gene: TRBJ2-5
d_gene: NA
v_gene: TRBV9
abundance: NA
CDR3aa: CASSVDSAAGQTQYF
CDR3nt: TGTGCCAGCAGCGTAGACTCCGCGGCGGGACAGACCCAGTACTTC

j_gene: TRBJ2-7
d_gene: NA
v_gene: TRBV5-1
abundance: few
CDR3aa: CASSPGISYEQYF
CDR3nt: TGCGCCAGCAGCCCGGGCATCTCCTACGAGCAGTACTTC

j_gene: TRBJ1-4
d_gene: NA
v_gene: TRBV7-8
abundance: few
CDR3aa: CASSSEGGFRPEKLFF
CDR3nt: TGTGCCAGCAGCTCCGAGGGGGGATTTAGACCCGAAAAACTGTTTTTT

j_gene: TRBJ2-2
d_gene: NA
v_gene: TRBV29-1
abundance: many
CDR3aa: CSVEWGFNGELFF
CDR3nt: TGCAGCGTTGAGTGGGGATTCAACGGGGAGCTGTTTTTT

j_gene: TRBJ1-1
d_gene: NA
v_gene: TRBV5-1
abundance: few
CDR3aa: CASSLEWGDTEAFF
CDR3nt: TGCGCCAGCAGCTTGGAATGGGGGGACACTGAAGCTTTCTTT

j_gene: TRBJ2-7
d_gene: TRBD2
v_gene: TRBV2
abundance: NA
CDR3aa: CASSDWDGEGYEQYF
CDR3nt: TGTGCCAGCAGTGATTGGGACGGGGAGGGCTACGAGCAGTACTTC

j_gene: TRBJ1-5
d_gene: NA
v_gene: TRBV28
abundance: NA
CDR3aa: CASSLRLNQPQHF
CDR3nt: TGTGCCAGCAGTTTACGGCTGAATCAGCCCCAGCATTTT

j_gene: TRBJ1-2
d_gene: TRBD1
v_gene: TRBV29-1
abundance: NA
CDR3aa: CSGGTGDLYGYTF
CDR3nt: TGCAGCGGGGGAACAGGGGACCTCTATGGCTACACCTTC

j_gene: TRBJ1-6
d_gene: TRBD1
v_gene: TRBV27
abundance: many
CDR3aa: CASRGQYNSPLHF
CDR3nt: TGTGCCAGCAGGGGACAGTATAATTCACCCCTCCACTTT

j_gene: TRBJ1-1
d_gene: NA
v_gene: TRBV11-2
abundance: NA
CDR3aa: CASSFSRRDEAFF
CDR3nt: TGTGCCAGCAGCTTCTCACGGAGGGATGAAGCTTTCTTT

j_gene: TRBJ2-6
d_gene: NA
v_gene: TRBV18
abundance: NA
CDR3aa: CASSALVITESSGANVLTF
CDR3nt: TGTGCCAGCTCCGCACTCGTCATCACCGAGAGCTCTGGGGCCAACGTCCTGACTTTC

j_gene: TRBJ2-3
d_gene: TRBD1
v_gene: TRBV7-6
abundance: few
CDR3aa: CASSFTGGSATQYF
CDR3nt: TGTGCCAGCAGCTTTACAGGGGGTTCAGCTACGCAGTATTTT

j_gene: TRBJ2-2
d_gene: NA
v_gene: TRBV5-1
abundance: NA
CDR3aa: CASSLGTYTGELFF
CDR3nt: TGCGCCAGCAGCTTGGGGACCTACACCGGGGAGCTGTTTTTT

j_gene: TRBJ2-5
d_gene: NA
v_gene: TRBV7-2
abundance: NA
CDR3aa: CASRITGVLETQYF
CDR3nt: TGTGCCAGCAGGATAACGGGGGTTTTGGAGACCCAGTACTTC

j_gene: TRBJ2-1
d_gene: NA
v_gene: TRBV4-1
abundance: NA
CDR3aa: CASSTGRSPYNEQFF
CDR3nt: TGCGCCAGCAGCACAGGACGGAGCCCCTACAATGAGCAGTTCTTC

j_gene: TRBJ1-2
d_gene: NA
v_gene: TRBV7-9
abundance: few
CDR3aa: CASSPLGGDYGYTF
CDR3nt: TGTGCCAGCAGCCCCTTAGGGGGGGACTATGGCTACACCTTC

j_gene: TRBJ1-2
d_gene: TRBD1
v_gene: TRBV13
abundance: few
CDR3aa: CASSLRDSVYGYTF
CDR3nt: TGTGCCAGCAGCCTCCGGGACAGCGTCTATGGCTACACCTTC

j_gene: TRBJ2-1
d_gene: TRBD1
v_gene: TRBV12-3/TRBV12-4
abundance: NA
CDR3aa: CASLRTGWEQFF
CDR3nt: TGTGCCAGCCTCCGGACAGGTTGGGAGCAGTTCTTC

j_gene: TRBJ2-4
d_gene: NA
v_gene: TRBV12-3/TRBV12-4
abundance: NA
CDR3aa: CASRHDREDIQYF
CDR3nt: TGTGCCAGCAGGCACGACCGGGAAGACATTCAGTACTTC

j_gene: TRBJ2-1
d_gene: TRBD2
v_gene: TRBV2
abundance: NA
CDR3aa: CASPRVPTHLAGHANEQFF
CDR3nt: TGTGCCAGCCCCAGGGTGCCCACGCACCTAGCGGGTCATGCCAATGAGCAGTTCTTC

j_gene: TRBJ2-7
d_gene: NA
v_gene: TRBV5-1
abundance: many
CDR3aa: CASSPLGQRFNEQYF
CDR3nt: TGCGCCAGCAGCCCATTAGGACAGAGGTTCAACGAGCAGTACTTC

j_gene: TRBJ2-3
d_gene: NA
v_gene: TRBV20-1
abundance: NA
CDR3aa: CSAPDADTQYF
CDR3nt: TGCAGTGCTCCCGACGCAGATACGCAGTATTTT

j_gene: TRBJ1-2
d_gene: NA
v_gene: TRBV6-1
abundance: NA
CDR3aa: CASSEATDGYGYTF
CDR3nt: TGTGCCAGCAGTGAAGCCACAGACGGCTATGGCTACACCTTC

j_gene: TRBJ2-5
d_gene: TRBD1
v_gene: TRBV12-3/TRBV12-4
abundance: NA
CDR3aa: CASSFGQGETKYF
CDR3nt: TGTGCCAGCAGTTTCGGACAGGGAGAGACCAAGTACTTC

j_gene: TRBJ1-2
d_gene: NA
v_gene: TRBV29-1
abundance: NA
CDR3aa: CSVGTRLVPGGYTF
CDR3nt: TGCAGCGTTGGTACCCGCCTTGTTCCGGGTGGCTACACCTTC

j_gene: TRBJ1-2
d_gene: NA
v_gene: TRBV9
abundance: few
CDR3aa: CASSGRDTKNVYGYTF
CDR3nt: TGTGCCAGCAGCGGTCGGGACACCAAAAATGTCTATGGCTACACCTTC

j_gene: TRBJ2-1
d_gene: NA
v_gene: TRBV18
abundance: few
CDR3aa: CASSIRANNEQFF
CDR3nt: TGTGCCAGCTCGATTCGGGCAAACAATGAGCAGTTCTTC

j_gene: TRBJ2-7
d_gene: TRBD1
v_gene: TRBV20-1
abundance: many
CDR3aa: CSAGQGTSEQYF
CDR3nt: TGCAGTGCTGGACAGGGGACGAGCGAGCAGTACTTC

j_gene: TRBJ1-1
d_gene: NA
v_gene: TRBV5-1
abundance: many
CDR3aa: CASSLGNGDTEAFF
CDR3nt: TGCGCCAGCAGCTTGGGTAACGGGGACACTGAAGCTTTCTTT

j_gene: TRBJ2-3
d_gene: NA
v_gene: TRBV20-1
abundance: few
CDR3aa: CSARYGDTQYF
CDR3nt: TGCAGTGCTAGATACGGGGATACGCAGTATTTT

j_gene: TRBJ2-3
d_gene: NA
v_gene: TRBV5-1
abundance: few
CDR3aa: CASSRGAGDTQYF
CDR3nt: TGCGCCAGCAGCAGGGGCGCAGGAGATACGCAGTATTTT

j_gene: TRBJ1-6
d_gene: NA
v_gene: TRBV13
abundance: NA
CDR3aa: CASTLGADPVDSPLHF
CDR3nt: TGTGCCAGCACCCTTGGGGCAGATCCGGTTGATTCACCCCTCCACTTT

j_gene: TRBJ2-3
d_gene: NA
v_gene: TRBV5-1
abundance: few
CDR3aa: CASSPSRADTQYF
CDR3nt: TGCGCCAGCAGCCCCTCCAGGGCAGATACGCAGTATTTT

j_gene: TRBJ1-2
d_gene: TRBD1
v_gene: TRBV5-1
abundance: NA
CDR3aa: CASSPPPGQGNGYTF
CDR3nt: TGCGCCAGCAGCCCCCCCCCGGGACAGGGAAATGGCTACACCTTC

j_gene: TRBJ1-4
d_gene: NA
v_gene: TRBV29-1
abundance: many
CDR3aa: CSGLGQGSEKLFF
CDR3nt: TGCAGCGGTCTGGGGCAGGGGAGCGAAAAACTGTTTTTT

j_gene: TRBJ2-2
d_gene: TRBD1
v_gene: TRBV12-3/TRBV12-4
abundance: many
CDR3aa: CASRDRAVGELFF
CDR3nt: TGTGCCAGCAGGGACAGGGCTGTCGGGGAGCTGTTTTTT

j_gene: TRBJ2-7
d_gene: NA
v_gene: TRBV7-3
abundance: NA
CDR3aa: CASSLGSGFGEQYF
CDR3nt: TGTGCCAGCAGCTTAGGCTCAGGGTTCGGCGAGCAGTACTTC

j_gene: TRBJ2-1
d_gene: NA
v_gene: TRBV4-1
abundance: NA
CDR3aa: CASSQEIGQAAYEQFF
CDR3nt: TGCGCCAGCAGCCAAGAAATTGGGCAGGCCGCCTATGAGCAGTTCTTC

j_gene: TRBJ2-5
d_gene: NA
v_gene: TRBV18
abundance: few
CDR3aa: CASSPNRDTKETQYF
CDR3nt: TGTGCCAGCTCACCCAACCGGGACACAAAAGAGACCCAGTACTTC

j_gene: TRBJ2-7
d_gene: TRBD2
v_gene: TRBV20-1
abundance: NA
CDR3aa: CSARLAGAWEQYF
CDR3nt: TGCAGTGCTAGACTAGCGGGGGCCTGGGAGCAGTACTTC

j_gene: TRBJ1-1
d_gene: NA
v_gene: TRBV20-1
abundance: few
CDR3aa: CSATPTGNTEAFF
CDR3nt: TGCAGTGCTACACCGACAGGGAACACTGAAGCTTTCTTT

j_gene: TRBJ2-5
d_gene: NA
v_gene: TRBV7-6
abundance: NA
CDR3aa: CASSLQRGMWETQYF
CDR3nt: TGTGCCAGCAGCTTACAAAGGGGGATGTGGGAGACCCAGTACTTC

j_gene: TRBJ1-1
d_gene: NA
v_gene: TRBV7-8
abundance: few
CDR3aa: CASSGQTGSWGTEAFF
CDR3nt: TGTGCCAGCAGCGGCCAGACGGGGTCTTGGGGCACTGAAGCTTTCTTT

j_gene: TRBJ1-1
d_gene: TRBD1
v_gene: TRBV7-9
abundance: many
CDR3aa: CASSFGQGGTEAFF
CDR3nt: TGTGCCAGCAGCTTTGGACAGGGGGGGACTGAAGCTTTCTTT

j_gene: TRBJ2-1
d_gene: TRBD1
v_gene: TRBV2
abundance: few
CDR3aa: CASSDPPGQGNNEQFF
CDR3nt: TGTGCCAGCAGTGACCCTCCGGGACAGGGGAACAATGAGCAGTTCTTC